These 26 T cell receptor beta chains share one sample of origin, sequenced in a study of cytomegalovirus exposure and HLA in healthy donors. PCR was performed using 60 Vbeta and 13 Jbeta primers. Clones were read by immunoSEQ multiplex PCR, and TCRdb kept only the in-frame ones, dropping some. The data hold 130,000 to 150,000 clones, with over 60% observed a single time. Input material: PBMCs. Every receptor here comes from a man aged 35-49 years in good health and CMV-seropositive.

The V call is TRBV15, the J call TRBJ2-1; a possible D gene is TRBD1 (5 bases). CDR3 length: 16 residues. V lost 0 bases and J 5 bases, leaving 14 bases between the germline ends. CDR1 and CDR2 (germline): LNHNV, YYDKDF (reference sequence). The CDR3 bases are TGTGCCACCAGCAGAGATAACAGGACACCCCACAATGAGCAGTTCTTC. It is translated as CATSRDNRTPHNEQFF. The full variable domain, rest sourced from reference TRBV15 and TRBJ2-1, is DAMVIQNPRYQVTQFGKPVTLSCSQTLNHNVMYWYQQKSSQAPKLLFHYYDKDFNNEADTPDNFQSRRPNTSFCFLDIRSPGLGDTAMYLCATSRDNRTPHNEQFFGPGTRLTVL.

This sequence joins TRBV7-2 and TRBJ2-3; 14 bases are a match to TRBD2. CDR1 is SGHTA and CDR2 is FQGNSA in the germline V gene. V lost 3 bases to trimming and J lost 4 bases; unmatched junction nucleotides: 3. This CDR3 region has 16 residues. CDR3 DNA sequence: TGTGCCAGCAGCTTTAGACTAGCGGGAGGGGCAGATACGCAGTATTTT. Protein sequence: CASSFRLAGGADTQYF. Drawing the rest from reference TRBV7-2 and TRBJ2-3, the complete variable domain is GAGVSQSPSNKVTEKGKDVELRCDPISGHTALYWYRQSLGQGLEFLIYFQGNSAPDKSGLPSDRFSAERTGGSVSTLTIQRTQQEDSAVYLCASSFRLAGGADTQYFGPGTRLTVL.

The CDR3 nucleotides read TGTGCCAGCAGTGAGAGGGAATTGGGCACTGAAGCTTTCTTT. This encodes CASSERELGTEAFF. The chain joins TRBV25-1 to TRBJ1-1; D not resolved. Germline CDR1 reads MGHDK; CDR2 reads SYGVNS. The CDR3 runs 14 residues. V dropped 3 bases and J dropped 4 bases, with 12 bases sitting between them.

The V and J genes are TRBV7-2 and TRBJ2-5; D perhaps matches TRBD1 (6 bases). The J call is in doubt because the DNA end fits TRBJ2-7 better. There are 15 residues in the CDR3. In germline, CDR1 is SGHTA, CDR2 FQGNSA. This chain's CDR3 is CASSLGTASSYEQYF. In nucleotides, the CDR3 is TGTGCCAGCAGCTTAGGGACAGCGAGCTCCTACGAGCAGTACTTC.

The chain links TRBV5-1 to TRBJ1-4; maybe TRBD1 (6 bases). CDR1 SGHRS and CDR2 YFSETQ come from the germline V gene. CDR3 length: 14 residues. V lost 2 bases and J lost 5, with 10 bases in between. The CDR3 DNA follows: TGCGCCAGCAGCTTTAGCGGGACAAATGAAAAACTGTTTTTT. It encodes CASSFSGTNEKLFF.

DNA of the CDR3: TGTGCCAGCAGCTTAGGGACAGGGGGTAATCAGCCCCAGCATTTT. This translates into CASSLGTGGNQPQHF. This sequence joins TRBV7-9 and TRBJ1-5; TRBD1 agrees at 10 bases. Germline values: CDR1 SEHNR, CDR2 FQNEAQ (reference sequence). The CDR3 spans 15 residues. J gave up 4 bases and V 1 base, and 1 base lay outside the gene matches. Looking up the rest from reference TRBV7-9 and TRBJ1-5 gives the full variable domain: DTGVSQNPRHKITKRGQNVTFRCDPISEHNRLYWYRQTLGQGPEFLTYFQNEAQLEKSRLLSDRFSAERPKGSFSTLEIQRTEQGDSAMYLCASSLGTGGNQPQHFGDGTRLSIL.

This clone was found once. The rearrangement links TRBV29-1 to TRBJ2-7; D call uncertain. V dropped 6 bases and J dropped 0 bases, with 15 bases sitting between them. CDR3 length equals 14 residues. Germline assignment: CDR1 SQVTM and CDR2 ANQGSEA. CDR3 loop: CSVATSLSSYEQYF. CDR3 sequence (DNA): TGCAGCGTCGCGACTTCTCTCAGCTCCTACGAGCAGTACTTC.

This sequence joins TRBV19 and TRBJ2-7; 7 bases are a match to TRBD2. This CDR3 region has 14 residues. The germline gives CDR1 LNHDA, CDR2 SQIVND (reference sequence). Losses at the gene ends were 0 bases for V and 6 bases for J; bases not matched to a gene: 5. The DNA for the CDR3 is TGTGCCAGTAGTATAGACGGGGGAGGGCGCGAGCAGTACTTC. It codes for CASSIDGGGREQYF.

As concerns this clone: At one end, the junction sequence differs from germline, possibly due to a read error. The chain uses TRBV7-9 and TRBJ2-1, with D possibly being TRBD2 (6 bases). The CDR3 has 15 amino acids. The V gene's germline CDR1 is SEHNR and CDR2 FQNEAQ (reference sequence). CDR3 region: CASSIELGGNNGQFF. CDR3 bases: TGTGCCAGCAGCATAGAGTTGGGGGGAAACAATGGGCAGTTCTTC.

CDR3 region: CASSRDTGAYGYTF. DNA of the CDR3: TGCGCCAGCAGCCGGGATACAGGGGCCTATGGCTACACCTTC. The chain carries TRBV4-1 and TRBJ1-2; 7 bases match TRBD1. With V trimmed by 4 bases and J by 4 bases, 6 bases remained unmatched. Germline values: CDR1 MGHRA, CDR2 YSYEKL. The CDR3 consists of 14 residues.

The rearrangement uses TRBV5-4 and TRBJ2-1; the match to TRBD2 covers 8 bases. The germline V gene has CDR1 SGHNT and CDR2 YYREEE (reference sequence). The CDR3 is 13 residues long. J gave up 8 bases and V 4 bases, and 5 bases lay outside the gene matches. The CDR3 bases are TGTGCCAGCAGCCTGGACGGGAGGGATGAGCAGTTCTTC. This encodes CASSLDGRDEQFF.

This clone has a single count. J is TRBJ2-7 and V is TRBV7-2, with TRBD2 matching 10 bases. The V and J ends lost 5 bases and 4 bases, in that order; junction bases with no gene match: 8. Germline CDR1 and CDR2: SGHTA and FQGNSA. The CDR3 spans 15 residues. CDR3 protein: CASSQTPSGGYEQYF. CDR3 nucleotide sequence: TGTGCCAGCAGCCAGACGCCTAGCGGGGGTTACGAGCAGTACTTC.

The J gene is TRBJ2-1, the V gene TRBV7-9, with D possibly TRBD2 on 7 matching bases. The V gene lost 3 bases and the J gene lost 7 bases, with 22 bases spanning the gap. CDR1 is SEHNR, CDR2 FQNEAQ, per germline (reference sequence). The CDR3 sequence is 17 residues long. The DNA of the CDR3 is TGTGCCAGCAGCTTGGGGGTTATGTCAGGGGAGGGAAATGAGCAGTTCTTC. This translates into CASSLGVMSGEGNEQFF.

The chain uses TRBV30 and TRBJ1-1; weak D call: TRBD1 (6 bases). Germline V CDR1 and CDR2: GTSNPN, SVGIG (reference sequence). The CDR3 loop spans 14 amino acids. The V end lost 3 bases, the J end lost 5 bases, and 16 bases lay between the germline ends. CDR3 amino acids: CAWRTPGGPTEAFF. CDR3 DNA: TGTGCCTGGAGGACCCCGGGGGGCCCGACTGAAGCTTTCTTT.

The CDR3 DNA reads TGTGCCAGCAGCTTACGACTACAGGGGAACACAGATACGCAGTATTTT. It translates to CASSLRLQGNTDTQYF. The V call is TRBV13, the J call TRBJ2-3, with 7 bases aligning to TRBD1. Germline loops: CDR1 PRHDT, CDR2 FYEKMQ (reference sequence). Unmatched junction bases numbered 7, after V lost 2 bases and J lost 2 bases. The CDR3 covers 16 residues.

The J gene is TRBJ2-7, the V gene TRBV10-3, with D possibly being TRBD1 (6 bases). CDR3 length equals 14 residues. Germline CDR1 is ENHRY and CDR2 is SYGVKD. V lost 6 bases and J 4 bases, leaving 16 bases between the germline ends. This CDR3 is CAISRDKGVYEQYF. The CDR3 coding sequence is TGTGCCATCAGCAGGGACAAAGGAGTTTACGAGCAGTACTTC.

The V gene is TRBV25-1, the J gene TRBJ2-5; TRBD2 is a possible D gene (5 bases). The J call may be wrong; the DNA end is better matched by TRBJ2-7. This CDR3 is 15 amino acids long. Germline V CDR1 and CDR2: MGHDK, SYGVNS. CDR3 region: CASSDPSGSSYEQYF. Here the CDR3 DNA reads TGTGCCAGCAGTGACCCCAGCGGATCCTCCTACGAGCAGTACTTC.

This clone was detected only a few times. J is TRBJ1-2 and V is TRBV6-4, with D unresolved. The length of the CDR3 is 13 residues. Deletions cut 0 bases from V and 8 bases from J, with 10 bases between. Germline V gene lookup returns CDR1 MRHNA and CDR2 SNTAGT. DNA of the CDR3: TGTGCCAGCAGTGACTCTGGAGGGAAAGGCTACACCTTC. Residues: CASSDSGGKGYTF.

This sequence joins TRBV7-9 and TRBJ2-1; a weak D match, TRBD2 (6 bases). The CDR3 sequence is 14 residues long. Germline V gene sequence: CDR1 SEHNR, CDR2 FQNEAQ (reference sequence). Trimming took off 3 bases at V and 4 bases at J, with 10 bases between the two ends. For the CDR3, the DNA is TGTGCCAGCAGCTTGGCGGGACGATACAATGAGCAGTTCTTC. It translates to CASSLAGRYNEQFF.

This clone was seen more than once but under ten times. The chain carries TRBV18 and TRBJ1-5; TRBD1 matches at 8 bases. The CDR3 length is 16 residues. Germline V gene lookup returns CDR1 KGHSH and CDR2 LQKENI. Trimming cost V 3 bases and J 4 bases; bases outside gene matches: 8. The CDR3 DNA sequence: TGTGCCAGCTCACCGTCCCGACAGGGGAGTAATCAGCCCCAGCATTTT. It specifies CASSPSRQGSNQPQHF.

The chain combines TRBV10-2 with TRBJ2-3, with 8 positions matching TRBD2. CDR1 is WSHSY and CDR2 is SAAADI in the germline V gene. The trim removed 3 bases at V and 0 bases at J, leaving 2 bases unmatched. This CDR3 region has 15 residues. The CDR3 spells CASSDSGTSTDTQYF. In nucleotides, the CDR3 is TGCGCCAGCAGTGATAGCGGGACTAGCACAGATACGCAGTATTTT.

The V and J genes are TRBV6-5 and TRBJ2-1; 10 bases match TRBD2. Germline assignment: CDR1 MNHEY and CDR2 SVGAGI. Trimming at V came to 3 bases and at J to 4 bases, leaving 3 bases not matched to a gene. This CDR3 contains 15 residues. The CDR3 nucleotides are TGTGCCAGCAGTTATGAGACTAGCGGGTACAATGAGCAGTTCTTC. Translation: CASSYETSGYNEQFF.

This clone has only one observation. This chain uses TRBV6-6 with TRBJ2-7; 8 bases match TRBD1. The V gene end was trimmed by 5 bases and the J gene end by 6 bases; junction bases not matched to a gene: 12. The CDR3 is made up of 15 amino acids. Per germline, CDR1 MNHNY and CDR2 SVGAGI (reference sequence). The CDR3 sequence is CASSDRGAAMSEQYF. The CDR3 nucleotides read TGTGCCAGCAGTGACAGGGGTGCCGCCATGAGCGAGCAGTACTTC.

This chain uses TRBV6-5 with TRBJ2-3, with D perhaps matching TRBD2 (5 bases). This CDR3 spans 15 amino acids. CDR1 MNHEY and CDR2 SVGAGI come from the germline V gene. V gave up 0 bases and J gave up 2 bases, with 9 bases separating them. DNA for the CDR3: TGTGCCAGCAGTTACTCAGCGGTACCCACAGATACGCAGTATTTT. Amino acids: CASSYSAVPTDTQYF.

For the CDR3, the DNA is TGCGCCAGCAGCCAGGGCACGGACAGGGCTACCTATGGCTACACCTTC. The encoded protein is CASSQGTDRATYGYTF. J is TRBJ1-2 and V is TRBV4-3, with 8 bases that match TRBD1. The CDR3 covers 16 residues. Trimming at V came to 3 bases and at J to 4 bases, leaving 10 bases not matched to a gene. CDR1 is LGHNA, CDR2 YSLEER, per germline.

The chain uses TRBV27 and TRBJ2-7; 7 nucleotides match TRBD1. The V gene end was trimmed by 2 bases and the J gene end by 4 bases; junction bases not matched to a gene: 2. This CDR3 contains 13 residues. The V gene's germline CDR1 is MNHEY and CDR2 SMNVEV (reference sequence). For the CDR3, the DNA is TGTGCCAGCAGTTTAAGGACAGGTTACGAGCAGTACTTC. Translation: CASSLRTGYEQYF.